This T cell receptor beta chain was observed in a study of blood T cells in healthy people across ages. Study-level findings and limits: A conclusive naive versus antigen-experienced comparison was prevented by the unsorted PBMCs. Compared with aged donors, long-lived donors showed fewer expanded clones, suggesting selection.

Researchers collected approximately 9.5 milliliters of peripheral blood from every single donor. The V gene's germline CDR1 is MNHEY and CDR2 SVGAGI. This CDR3 region has 15 residues. V was pared by 5 bases and J by 6 bases, with 11 bases of the junction left unmatched. As concerns this clonotype: What it binds is unknown.

Then a second PCR, running roughly 7 to 11 cycles, was carried out with a sample-barcoded 5' primer and a J-beta primer mix. TCRdb itself ran the 5' RACE reads through MiXCR, one entry per CDR3 protein. The repertoire consists of hundreds of thousands of distinct CDR3 sequences, with approximately 30% occurring once and the leading ten covering more than 15%. The sequenced material came from blood. The chain recombines TRBV6-5 with TRBJ2-5, with 8 bases aligning to TRBD1. This clonotype was sampled from a woman over 75 in good health. DNA of the CDR3: TGTGCCAGCAGTCGGCAGGGGGCAGGTTGGAAGACCCAGTACTTC. It is translated as CASSRQGAGWKTQYF.